These T cell receptor beta chains were read from a single sample in a study of blood T cell repertoires in COVID-19. Clones were sequenced by immunoSEQ multiplex PCR, and TCRdb holds only the in-frame ones, with some missing. There are around 60,000 clones in the sample; about 81% occur only once, and about 15% lies in the top ten. Material: peripheral blood. These receptors originate from an elderly man with acute or convalescent COVID-19. The CDR3 runs from the conserved cysteine through the conserved F or W. The D gene is left open where the match is weak. Not every row has a clone size; where given, it reads once, few, many or a size class.

size: .
J: TRBJ2-3
V: TRBV7-2
D: TRBD2
CDR3: CASSSGWKRGSKYF
DNA: TGTGCCAGCAGCTCGGGTTGGAAGCGGGGGTCAAAGTATTTT

size: .
J: TRBJ1-5
V: TRBV27
D: .
CDR3: CASSFLGGGSNQPQHF
DNA: TGTGCCAGCAGTTTCTTGGGGGGGGGTAGCAATCAGCCCCAGCATTTT

size: .
J: TRBJ1-3
V: TRBV9
D: .
CDR3: CASSPDYSGNTIYF
DNA: TGTGCCAGCAGCCCCGACTACTCTGGAAACACCATATATTTT

size: once
J: TRBJ2-6
V: TRBV29-1
D: .
CDR3: CSVFEGTGANVLTF
DNA: TGCAGCGTTTTTGAGGGCACTGGGGCCAACGTCCTGACTTTC

size: .
J: TRBJ2-1
V: TRBV27
D: TRBD1
CDR3: CASSPSTGSTLYNEQFF
DNA: TGTGCCAGCAGTCCCTCGACAGGGTCTACCCTCTACAATGAGCAGTTCTTC

size: .
J: TRBJ1-1
V: TRBV7-8
D: .
CDR3: CASSLSSGAEAFF
DNA: TGTGCCAGCAGCTTAAGTTCAGGGGCTGAAGCTTTCTTT

size: .
J: TRBJ1-2
V: TRBV5-1
D: TRBD1
CDR3: CASSPAGQGAFGYTF
DNA: TGCGCCAGCAGCCCCGCAGGACAGGGGGCTTTTGGCTACACCTTC

size: few
J: TRBJ1-1
V: TRBV9
D: .
CDR3: CASSAAGEGTEAFF
DNA: TGTGCCAGCAGCGCAGCAGGGGAGGGTACTGAAGCTTTCTTT

size: .
J: TRBJ2-3
V: TRBV6-1
D: .
CDR3: CASSEYDFSTDTQYF
DNA: TGTGCCAGCAGTGAATATGACTTTAGCACAGATACGCAGTATTTT

size: .
J: TRBJ1-1
V: TRBV6-5
D: TRBD1
CDR3: CASRTSTGENTEAFF
DNA: TGTGCCAGCAGGACGTCGACAGGGGAGAACACTGAAGCTTTCTTT

size: .
J: TRBJ1-1
V: TRBV24-1
D: .
CDR3: CATSDPGTRTEAFF
DNA: TGTGCCACCAGTGACCCCGGGACACGGACTGAAGCTTTCTTT

size: .
J: TRBJ1-5
V: TRBV15
D: TRBD1
CDR3: CATSNRGGDQPQHF
DNA: TGTGCCACCAGCAACAGGGGCGGGGATCAGCCCCAGCATTTT

size: .
J: TRBJ1-2
V: TRBV10-3
D: .
CDR3: CAISDTATQYGYTF
DNA: TGTGCCATCAGTGACACCGCAACCCAGTATGGCTACACCTTC

size: .
J: TRBJ1-5
V: TRBV7-9
D: .
CDR3: CASSQYAGVYSNQPQHF
DNA: TGTGCCAGCAGCCAGTACGCAGGGGTTTATAGCAATCAGCCCCAGCATTTT

size: .
J: TRBJ2-2
V: TRBV19
D: .
CDR3: CASRQRRGTGELFF
DNA: TGTGCCAGTAGGCAACGAAGGGGCACCGGGGAGCTGTTTTTT

size: once
J: TRBJ2-2
V: TRBV5-1
D: .
CDR3: CASRGGTGELFF
DNA: TGCGCCAGCCGAGGGGGCACCGGGGAGCTGTTTTTT

size: once
J: TRBJ2-1
V: TRBV18
D: .
CDR3: CASSLLTGKIYNEQFF
DNA: TGTGCCAGCTCACTTTTGACCGGGAAAATATACAATGAGCAGTTCTTC

size: .
J: TRBJ1-1
V: TRBV7-3
D: TRBD1
CDR3: CASQETGGTEAFF
DNA: TGTGCCAGTCAAGAGACAGGGGGGACTGAAGCTTTCTTT

size: .
J: TRBJ1-4
V: TRBV15
D: TRBD1
CDR3: CATSRDVGGRNEKLFF
DNA: TGTGCCACCAGCAGAGATGTAGGGGGCAGGAATGAAAAACTGTTTTTT

size: .
J: TRBJ2-2
V: TRBV13
D: .
CDR3: CASSLRQVTGELFF
DNA: TGTGCCAGCAGCCTTAGACAGGTGACCGGGGAGCTGTTTTTT

size: .
J: TRBJ2-3
V: TRBV18
D: TRBD1
CDR3: CASSPRTGDTTDTQYF
DNA: TGTGCCAGCTCACCTCGGACAGGTGATACCACAGATACGCAGTATTTT

size: .
J: TRBJ1-1
V: TRBV2
D: .
CDR3: CASSENRNTEAFF
DNA: TGTGCCAGCAGTGAAAACAGGAACACTGAAGCTTTCTTT

size: .
J: TRBJ1-6
V: TRBV2
D: TRBD1
CDR3: CASSEPGQLLSPLHF
DNA: TGTGCCAGCAGTGAACCGGGACAGCTACTTTCACCCCTCCACTTT

size: .
J: TRBJ1-1
V: TRBV4-2
D: TRBD1
CDR3: CASSPRQGRAFF
DNA: TGTGCCAGCAGCCCTCGACAGGGTCGCGCTTTCTTT

size: .
J: TRBJ1-1
V: TRBV2
D: .
CDR3: CASSGSGLAEAFF
DNA: TGTGCCAGCAGTGGTTCGGGTTTGGCTGAAGCTTTCTTT

size: .
J: TRBJ1-1
V: TRBV6-5
D: .
CDR3: CASSYGRLVPNTEAFF
DNA: TGTGCCAGCAGTTACGGGAGGTTAGTACCTAACACTGAAGCTTTCTTT

size: .
J: TRBJ2-3
V: TRBV10-1
D: TRBD2
CDR3: CASSDYTSGGADTQYF
DNA: TGCGCCAGCAGTGACTACACTAGCGGGGGGGCAGATACGCAGTATTTT

size: once
J: TRBJ2-7
V: TRBV14
D: TRBD1
CDR3: CASSQTTGTETYEQYF
DNA: TGTGCCAGCAGCCAAACCACCGGGACAGAAACCTACGAGCAGTACTTC

size: .
J: TRBJ2-2
V: TRBV5-4
D: .
CDR3: CASSLAQGNTGELFF
DNA: TGTGCCAGCAGCTTGGCCCAGGGGAACACCGGGGAGCTGTTTTTT

size: .
J: TRBJ1-6
V: TRBV19
D: .
CDR3: CASSIVQSMPLNPPLHF
DNA: TGTGCCAGTAGTATCGTTCAGTCCATGCCTCTGAATCCACCCCTCCACTTT

size: .
J: TRBJ1-5
V: TRBV6-5
D: .
CDR3: CASRTGSQPQHF
DNA: TGTGCCAGCAGAACAGGGTCCCAGCCCCAGCATTTT

size: .
J: TRBJ2-3
V: TRBV30
D: .
CDR3: CAWTGALTDTQYF
DNA: TGTGCCTGGACAGGGGCCCTCACAGATACGCAGTATTTT

size: .
J: TRBJ1-2
V: TRBV5-4
D: TRBD1
CDR3: CASSLAIADRGDGYTF
DNA: TGTGCCAGCAGCTTGGCCATCGCGGACAGGGGTGATGGCTACACCTTC

size: .
J: TRBJ1-5
V: TRBV18
D: .
CDR3: CASSPTRDTSQPQHF
DNA: TGTGCCAGCTCACCAACCCGGGACACAAGTCAGCCCCAGCATTTT